Listed below are T cell receptor beta chains from one sample, sequenced in a study of sequential checkpoint blockade in melanoma. The method was immunoSEQ multiplex PCR; TCRdb's version includes in-frame clones alone and lacks a portion of them. There are some 11,000 clones in the sample; about 75% occur only once, and 50% to 70% lies in the top ten. The material sequenced was CD8+ T cells sorted from blood (inferred from file names), taken from a patient given nivolumab and ipilimumab in sequence. These receptors originate from a human donor with melanoma. Both conserved end residues are trimmed from each CDR3. Fields, in order: J gene, V gene, CDR3 protein.

>TRBJ2-2|TRBV23-1
ASRAPDKDRGSNTGELF
>TRBJ2-1|TRBV4-3
ASSHDSMHNYEQF
>TRBJ2-7|TRBV4-1
ASSEAGSSYEQY
>TRBJ2-7|TRBV5-1
ASSLGQSLNWGYEQY
>TRBJ2-1|TRBV29-1
SVEGGDNTYNEQF
>TRBJ2-3|TRBV18
ASSPGQKLTDTQY
>TRBJ2-1|TRBV19
ASSISHNEQF
>TRBJ2-7|TRBV4-2
ASSQGVKWY
>TRBJ1-2|TRBV7-9
ASRAGTGVTYGYT
>TRBJ2-3|TRBV13
ASSPPRTGKTDTQY
>TRBJ2-3|TRBV27
ASSSETDTQY
>TRBJ2-6|TRBV7-9
ASRKTPGQSVSGANVLT
>TRBJ2-1|TRBV5-1
ASSLDTSGTNEQF